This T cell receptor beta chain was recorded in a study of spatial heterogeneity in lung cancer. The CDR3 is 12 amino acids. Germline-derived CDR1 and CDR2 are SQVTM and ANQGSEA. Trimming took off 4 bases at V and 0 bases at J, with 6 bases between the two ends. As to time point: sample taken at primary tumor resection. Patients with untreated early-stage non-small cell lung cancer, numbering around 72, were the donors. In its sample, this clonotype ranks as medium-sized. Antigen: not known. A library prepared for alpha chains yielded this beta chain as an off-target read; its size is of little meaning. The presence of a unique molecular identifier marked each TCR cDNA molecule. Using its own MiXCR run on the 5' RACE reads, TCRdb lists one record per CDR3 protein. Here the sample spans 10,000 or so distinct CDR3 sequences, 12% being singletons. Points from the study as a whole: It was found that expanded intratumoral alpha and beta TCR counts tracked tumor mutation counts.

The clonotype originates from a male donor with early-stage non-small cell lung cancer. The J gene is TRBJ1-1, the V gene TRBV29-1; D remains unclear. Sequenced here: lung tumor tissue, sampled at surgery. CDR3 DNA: TGCAGCGTTGTTGACTTGAACACTGAAGCTTTCTTT. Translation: CSVVDLNTEAFF.